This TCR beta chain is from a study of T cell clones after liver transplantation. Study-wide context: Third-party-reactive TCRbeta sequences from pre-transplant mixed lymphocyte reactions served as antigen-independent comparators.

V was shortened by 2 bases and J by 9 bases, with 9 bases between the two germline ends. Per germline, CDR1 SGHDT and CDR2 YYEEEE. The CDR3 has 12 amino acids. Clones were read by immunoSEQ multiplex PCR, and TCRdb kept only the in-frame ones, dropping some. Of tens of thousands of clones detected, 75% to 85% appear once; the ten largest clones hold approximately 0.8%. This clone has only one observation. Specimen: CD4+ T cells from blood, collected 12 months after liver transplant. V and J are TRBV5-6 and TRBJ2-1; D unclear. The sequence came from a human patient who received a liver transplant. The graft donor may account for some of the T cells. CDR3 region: CASSLQPFEQFF. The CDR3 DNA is TGTGCCAGCAGCTTACAGCCTTTTGAGCAGTTCTTC.